This entry lists 22 T cell receptor beta chains sequenced from one sample in a study of cytomegalovirus exposure and HLA in healthy donors. PCR amplification relied on 60 Vbeta primers (plus 13 Jbeta primers). Clones were read by immunoSEQ multiplex PCR, and TCRdb kept only the in-frame ones, dropping some. This table holds fewer than 90,000 clones, about two thirds found once. Source material: PBMCs. The receptors shown here come from a man between 35 and 55 years old in good health and CMV-seropositive.

The gene calls are TRBV19 and TRBJ1-4, with D perhaps TRBD1 (6 bases). The CDR3 runs to 16 residues. The V end was cut by 2 bases, the J end by 7 bases, with 17 bases between. Germline lookup yields CDR1 LNHDA and CDR2 SQIVND (reference sequence). This chain's CDR3 is CASSIRAGGRGEKLFF. The CDR3 DNA follows: TGTGCCAGTAGTATAAGGGCGGGGGGGCGCGGTGAAAAACTGTTTTTT.

The rearrangement links TRBV2 to TRBJ1-1, with D tentatively TRBD1 (5 bases). This CDR3 spans 12 amino acids. Per the germline V gene, CDR1 is SNHLY and CDR2 is FYNNEI. V was shortened by 3 bases and J by 4 bases, with 6 bases between the two germline ends. This CDR3 reads CASSDRATEAFF. Written as DNA, the CDR3 is TGTGCCAGCAGTGACAGGGCCACTGAAGCTTTCTTT.

There are a few counts of this clone. The genes are TRBV7-8 and TRBJ2-1, with TRBD2 identical over 7 bases. J was trimmed by 7 bases and V by 6 bases; bases with no gene match: 12. This CDR3 has 15 residues. From germline, CDR1 is SGHVS and CDR2 FQNEAQ. CDR3 in amino acids: CASRGWEGAGNEQFF. In DNA, the CDR3 is TGTGCCAGCAGAGGGTGGGAGGGCGCTGGGAATGAGCAGTTCTTC.

The V call is TRBV7-3, the J call TRBJ2-2; D is unresolved. CDR1 SGHTA and CDR2 FQGTGA come from the germline V gene. The V end was cut by 6 bases, the J end by 0 bases, with 14 bases between. The CDR3 covers 16 residues. In DNA, the CDR3 is TGTGCCAGCAGGCCGAAAGAGATCGCGAACACCGGGGAGCTGTTTTTT. Translating gives CASRPKEIANTGELFF.

V gene TRBV20-1 combines with J gene TRBJ1-1, with D possibly matching TRBD1 (5 bases). The CDR3 has 11 amino acids. V gave up 6 bases and J gave up 5 bases, with 10 bases separating them. Germline V lookup: CDR1 DFQATT, CDR2 SNEGSKA (reference sequence). This chain's CDR3 is CSAIRGTEAFF. Here the CDR3 DNA reads TGCAGTGCGATTCGGGGGACTGAAGCTTTCTTT.

This sequence joins TRBV5-1 and TRBJ2-3; tentative D call: TRBD1 (5 bases). Trimming removed 6 bases at V and 6 bases at J, with 8 bases between. Per germline, CDR1 SGHRS and CDR2 YFSETQ. The CDR3 extends over 11 amino acids. In DNA form, the CDR3 reads TGCGCCAGCAAATCAGGGGATACGCAGTATTTT. This sequence encodes CASKSGDTQYF. Looking up the rest from reference TRBV5-1 and TRBJ2-3 gives the full variable domain: KAGVTQTPRYLIKTRGQQVTLSCSPISGHRSVSWYQQTPGQGLQFLFEYFSETQRNKGNFPGRFSGRQFSNSRSEMNVSTLELGDSALYLCASKSGDTQYFGPGTRLTVL.

The CDR3 sequence is CASSPQQGANYNEQFF. For the CDR3, the DNA is TGTGCCAGCAGCCCTCAACAGGGGGCGAACTACAATGAGCAGTTCTTC. The genes are TRBV6-6 and TRBJ2-1; 9 bases line up with TRBD1. CDR1 and CDR2 (germline): MNHNY, SVGAGI (reference sequence). This CDR3 comprises 16 residues. V lost 6 bases to trimming and J lost 3 bases; unmatched junction nucleotides: 9.

The chain couples TRBV6-6 to TRBJ2-7; 10 bases agree with TRBD1. This CDR3 region has 15 residues. V lost 6 bases and J lost 1; bases outside the gene matches: 6. Germline V CDR1 and CDR2: MNHNY, SVGAGI (reference sequence). CDR3 bases: TGTGCCAGCAGCTCCTCGGGACAGGGGTCCTACGAGCAGTACTTC. Residues: CASSSSGQGSYEQYF.

This chain joins TRBV7-8 and TRBJ1-1; 11 bases match TRBD1. Germline V gene sequence: CDR1 SGHVS, CDR2 FQNEAQ. The V segment lost 1 base and the J segment 4 bases; nucleotides outside the gene matches: 5. The CDR3 extends over 16 amino acids. CDR3 in DNA: TGTGCCAGCAGCTTAGTGTCAGGGACAGGGGGCACTGAAGCTTTCTTT. This sequence encodes CASSLVSGTGGTEAFF.

This rearrangement joins TRBV30 to TRBJ1-3; D possibly corresponds to TRBD1 (6 bases). Germline loops: CDR1 GTSNPN, CDR2 SVGIG (reference sequence). V shed 4 bases and J shed 8 bases, with 15 bases lying between them. The CDR3 has 13 residues. DNA for the CDR3: TGTGCCTGGACAAGGGACACCGGACACACCATATATTTT. Translation: CAWTRDTGHTIYF.

This rearrangement joins TRBV10-1 to TRBJ1-1; 10 bases are a match to TRBD1. V lost 0 bases, J lost 5 bases, and 6 bases stayed unmatched. CDR3 length: 16 residues. In germline, CDR1 is WNHNN, CDR2 SYGVQD (reference sequence). The chain's CDR3 is CASSESDRGRGTEAFF. DNA for the CDR3: TGCGCCAGCAGTGAGTCCGACAGGGGGCGGGGAACTGAAGCTTTCTTT.

This chain joins TRBV7-6 and TRBJ2-1, with TRBD2 matching 9 bases. Trimming cost V 6 bases and J 4 bases; bases outside gene matches: 7. This CDR3 is 15 amino acids long. Germline assignment: CDR1 SGHVS and CDR2 FNYEAQ. The CDR3 is CASSMAGGQYNEQFF. In nucleotides, the CDR3 is TGTGCCAGCAGTATGGCGGGGGGGCAGTACAATGAGCAGTTCTTC.

This chain links TRBV27 with TRBJ2-2; 9 bases align to TRBD2. Germline V gene lookup returns CDR1 MNHEY and CDR2 SMNVEV (reference sequence). CDR3 size: 17 residues. Germline trimming cut 5 bases from V and 5 bases from J; bases unmatched to any gene: 12. The CDR3 spells CASSTIQAGGRTGELFF. Here the CDR3 DNA reads TGTGCCAGCAGTACAATTCAAGCGGGAGGTCGGACCGGGGAGCTGTTTTTT.

This clone was detected a few times. In DNA form, the CDR3 reads TGTGCCAGCAGCCGAGTCCCGAACACTGAAGCTTTCTTT. This gives the protein CASSRVPNTEAFF. The chain links TRBV7-9 to TRBJ1-1; D remains unclear. This CDR3 contains 13 residues. Germline V CDR1 and CDR2: SEHNR, FQNEAQ (reference sequence). V lost 5 bases and J 1 base, leaving 8 bases between the germline ends.

This clone turned up a few times. V and J are TRBV9 and TRBJ2-2; TRBD1 is a possible D gene (5 bases). V shed 4 bases and J shed 0 bases, with 13 bases lying between them. Germline lookup yields CDR1 SGDLS and CDR2 YYNGEE. The CDR3 loop spans 16 amino acids. The DNA for the CDR3 is TGTGCCAGCAGCCCGCTTGGGGCCTCGAACACCGGGGAGCTGTTTTTT. Protein: CASSPLGASNTGELFF. The whole variable domain, filled in from reference TRBV9 and TRBJ2-2, reads DSGVTQTPKHLITATGQRVTLRCSPRSGDLSVYWYQQSLDQGLQFLIQYYNGEERAKGNILERFSAQQFPDLHSELNLSSLELGDSALYFCASSPLGASNTGELFFGEGSRLTVL.

The chain is built from TRBV2 and TRBJ2-5; TRBD1 matches at 7 bases. The CDR3 consists of 13 residues. Germline loops: CDR1 SNHLY, CDR2 FYNNEI. The V gene end was trimmed by 6 bases and the J gene end by 3 bases; junction bases not matched to a gene: 4. The CDR3 bases are TGTGCCAGCAGCGGGACAGTAAAAGAGACCCAGTACTTC. Translating it yields CASSGTVKETQYF.

The genes are TRBV27 and TRBJ1-2; D is perhaps TRBD1 (6 bases). From germline, CDR1 is MNHEY and CDR2 SMNVEV (reference sequence). The CDR3 has 16 amino acids. V was trimmed by 2 bases and J by 7 bases, leaving 20 bases between them. The CDR3 reads CASSLAGQTIRGGYTF. In nucleotides, the CDR3 is TGTGCCAGCAGTTTAGCAGGACAGACGATACGAGGTGGCTACACCTTC.

Here the CDR3 reads CASSFVQGAVRTEAFF. The CDR3 DNA follows: TGCGCCAGCAGCTTTGTACAGGGGGCTGTTCGTACTGAAGCTTTCTTT. The chain has TRBV5-1 and TRBJ1-1, with 9 bases that match TRBD1. This CDR3 spans 16 amino acids. The trim removed 2 bases at V and 5 bases at J, leaving 10 bases unmatched. Looked up from germline, CDR1 is SGHRS and CDR2 is YFSETQ. The whole variable domain, remainder taken from reference TRBV5-1 and TRBJ1-1, is KAGVTQTPRYLIKTRGQQVTLSCSPISGHRSVSWYQQTPGQGLQFLFEYFSETQRNKGNFPGRFSGRQFSNSRSEMNVSTLELGDSALYLCASSFVQGAVRTEAFFGQGTRLTVV.

This sequence joins TRBV6-6 and TRBJ1-1; 7 bases fit TRBD1. V shed 7 bases, J shed 1 base, and the junction held 9 bases outside the gene matches. The length of the CDR3 is 15 residues. CDR1 is MNHNY and CDR2 is SVGAGI in the germline V gene (reference sequence). This chain's CDR3 is CASTVTGISNTEAFF. For the CDR3, the DNA is TGTGCCAGCACTGTGACAGGGATCTCGAACACTGAAGCTTTCTTT.

The chain has TRBV11-2 and TRBJ1-1, with D possibly TRBD1 on 6 matching bases. The V end was cut by 6 bases, the J end by 10 bases, with 12 bases between. There are 11 residues in the CDR3. The germline gives CDR1 SGHAT, CDR2 FQNNGV. CDR3 DNA sequence: TGTGCCAGCAGATCTACAGGGTCAGCTTTCTTT. Encoded protein: CASRSTGSAFF.

This clone was picked up one time. The chain has TRBV29-1 and TRBJ2-5, with D unresolved. CDR3 length equals 13 residues. Germline V gene lookup returns CDR1 SQVTM and CDR2 ANQGSEA. Trimming cost V 1 base and J 1 base, with 7 bases left between them. CDR3 sequence: CSVEGALQETQYF. The CDR3 bases are TGCAGCGTTGAAGGGGCACTCCAAGAGACCCAGTACTTC.

The J gene is TRBJ2-1, the V gene TRBV5-4; TRBD2 matches at 9 bases. V gave up 4 bases and J gave up 0 bases; unmatched junction bases: 5. This CDR3 is built from 16 residues. In germline, CDR1 is SGHNT, CDR2 YYREEE (reference sequence). The CDR3: CASSPLAGLSYNEQFF. The DNA for the CDR3 is TGTGCCAGCAGCCCACTAGCGGGTCTCTCCTACAATGAGCAGTTCTTC.